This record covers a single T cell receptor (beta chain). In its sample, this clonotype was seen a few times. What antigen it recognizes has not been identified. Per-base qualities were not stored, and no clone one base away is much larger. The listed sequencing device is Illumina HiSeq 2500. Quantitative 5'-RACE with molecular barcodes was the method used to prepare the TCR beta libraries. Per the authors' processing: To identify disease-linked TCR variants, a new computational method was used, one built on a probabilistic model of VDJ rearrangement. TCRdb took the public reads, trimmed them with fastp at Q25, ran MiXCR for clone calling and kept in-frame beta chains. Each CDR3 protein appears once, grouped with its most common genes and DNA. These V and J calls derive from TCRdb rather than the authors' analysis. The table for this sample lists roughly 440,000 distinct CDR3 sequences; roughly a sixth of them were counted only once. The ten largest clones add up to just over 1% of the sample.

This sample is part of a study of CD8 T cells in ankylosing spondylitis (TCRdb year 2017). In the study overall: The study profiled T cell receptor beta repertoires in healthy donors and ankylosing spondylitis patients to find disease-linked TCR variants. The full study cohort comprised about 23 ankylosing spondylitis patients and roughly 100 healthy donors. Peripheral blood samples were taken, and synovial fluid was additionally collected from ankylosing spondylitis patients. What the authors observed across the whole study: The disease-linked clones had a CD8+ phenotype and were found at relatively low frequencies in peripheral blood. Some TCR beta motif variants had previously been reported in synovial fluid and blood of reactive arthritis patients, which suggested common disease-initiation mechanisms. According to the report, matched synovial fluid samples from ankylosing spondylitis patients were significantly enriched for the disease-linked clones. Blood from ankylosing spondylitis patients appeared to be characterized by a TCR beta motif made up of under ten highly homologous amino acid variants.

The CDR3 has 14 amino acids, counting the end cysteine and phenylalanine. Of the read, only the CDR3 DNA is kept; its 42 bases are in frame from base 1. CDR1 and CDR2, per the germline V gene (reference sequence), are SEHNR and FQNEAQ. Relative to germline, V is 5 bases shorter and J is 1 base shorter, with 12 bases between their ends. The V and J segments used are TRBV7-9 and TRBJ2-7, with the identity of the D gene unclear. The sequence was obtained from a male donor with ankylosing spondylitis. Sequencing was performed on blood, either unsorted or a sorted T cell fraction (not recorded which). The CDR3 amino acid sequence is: CASSLRKDSYEQYF. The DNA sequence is TGTGCCAGCAGCCTAAGAAAGGATTCCTACGAGCAGTACTTC.